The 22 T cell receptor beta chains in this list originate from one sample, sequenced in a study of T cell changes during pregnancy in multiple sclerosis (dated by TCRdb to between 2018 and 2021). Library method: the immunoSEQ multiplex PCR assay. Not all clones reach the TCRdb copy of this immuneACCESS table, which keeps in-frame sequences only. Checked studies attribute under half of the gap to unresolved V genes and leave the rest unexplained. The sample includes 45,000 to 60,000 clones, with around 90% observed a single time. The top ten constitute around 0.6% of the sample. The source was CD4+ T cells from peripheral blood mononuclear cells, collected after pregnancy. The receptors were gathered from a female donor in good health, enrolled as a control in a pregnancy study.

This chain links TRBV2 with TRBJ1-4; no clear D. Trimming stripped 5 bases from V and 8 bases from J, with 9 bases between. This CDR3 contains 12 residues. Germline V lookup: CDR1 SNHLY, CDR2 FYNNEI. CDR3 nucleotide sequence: TGTGCCAGCAGTTACTCGGAGGAAAAACTGTTTTTT. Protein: CASSYSEEKLFF.

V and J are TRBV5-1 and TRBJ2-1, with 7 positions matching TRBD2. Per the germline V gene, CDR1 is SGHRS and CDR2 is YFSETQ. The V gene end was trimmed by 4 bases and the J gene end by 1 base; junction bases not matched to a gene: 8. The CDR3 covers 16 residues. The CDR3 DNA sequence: TGCGCCAGCAGCAAAACTAGCGCCACATCCTACAATGAGCAGTTCTTC. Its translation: CASSKTSATSYNEQFF.

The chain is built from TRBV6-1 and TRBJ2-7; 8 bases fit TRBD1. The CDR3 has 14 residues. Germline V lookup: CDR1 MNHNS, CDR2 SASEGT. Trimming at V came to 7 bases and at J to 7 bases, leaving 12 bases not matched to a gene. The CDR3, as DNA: TGTGCCAGCAATCTACAGGGGGTCGGCCTTGAGCAGTACTTC. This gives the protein CASNLQGVGLEQYF.

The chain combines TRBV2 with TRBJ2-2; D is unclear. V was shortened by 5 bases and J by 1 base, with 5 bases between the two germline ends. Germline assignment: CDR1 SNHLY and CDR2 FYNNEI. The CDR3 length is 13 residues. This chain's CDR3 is CASSQENTGELFF. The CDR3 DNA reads TGTGCCAGCAGTCAGGAGAACACCGGGGAGCTGTTTTTT.

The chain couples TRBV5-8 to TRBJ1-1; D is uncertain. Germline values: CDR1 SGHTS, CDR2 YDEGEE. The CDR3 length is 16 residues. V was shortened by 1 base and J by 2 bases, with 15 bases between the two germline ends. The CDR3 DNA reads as TGTGCCAGCAGCTTGAGGGCTTCCGGGATTAACACTGAAGCTTTCTTT. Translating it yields CASSLRASGINTEAFF.

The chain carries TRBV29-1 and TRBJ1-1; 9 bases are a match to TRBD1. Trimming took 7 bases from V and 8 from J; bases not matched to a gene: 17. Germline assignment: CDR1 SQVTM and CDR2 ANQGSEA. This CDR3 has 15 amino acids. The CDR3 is CSASTLLQGAAEAFF. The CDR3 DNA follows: TGCAGCGCCTCAACCCTCTTACAGGGGGCGGCAGAAGCTTTCTTT.

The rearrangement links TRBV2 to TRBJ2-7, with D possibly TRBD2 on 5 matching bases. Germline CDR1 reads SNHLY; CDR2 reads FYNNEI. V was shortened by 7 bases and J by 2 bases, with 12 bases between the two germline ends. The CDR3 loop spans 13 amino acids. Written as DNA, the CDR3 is TGTGCCAGCAAACCATCGGAGGCCTACGAGCAGTACTTC. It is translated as CASKPSEAYEQYF.

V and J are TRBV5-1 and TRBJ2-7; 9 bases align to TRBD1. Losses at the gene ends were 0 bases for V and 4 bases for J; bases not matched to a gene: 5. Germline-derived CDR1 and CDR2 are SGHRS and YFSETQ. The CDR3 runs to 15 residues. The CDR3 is CASSLENRGLYEQYF. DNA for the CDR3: TGCGCCAGCAGCTTGGAGAACAGGGGGCTATACGAGCAGTACTTC.

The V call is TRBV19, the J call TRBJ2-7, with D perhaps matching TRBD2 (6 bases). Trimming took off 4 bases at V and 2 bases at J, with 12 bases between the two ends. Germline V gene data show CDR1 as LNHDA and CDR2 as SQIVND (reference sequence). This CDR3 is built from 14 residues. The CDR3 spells CASSNLGGTYEQYF. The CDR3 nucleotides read TGTGCCAGTAGTAACCTCGGAGGGACCTACGAGCAGTACTTC.

CDR3 sequence: CAGTPGGSNQPQHF. In DNA form, the CDR3 reads TGTGCCGGGACTCCCGGAGGGAGCAATCAGCCCCAGCATTTT. This rearrangement joins TRBV30 to TRBJ1-5; possible D gene TRBD1, 5 bases. With 8 bases removed from V and 1 base from J, the gap between germline ends came to 15 bases. This CDR3 has 14 residues. Germline loops: CDR1 GTSNPN, CDR2 SVGIG (reference sequence).

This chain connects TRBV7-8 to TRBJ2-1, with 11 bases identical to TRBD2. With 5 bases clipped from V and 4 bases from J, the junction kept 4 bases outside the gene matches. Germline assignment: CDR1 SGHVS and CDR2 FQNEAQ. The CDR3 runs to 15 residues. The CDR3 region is CASSRTSGLYNEQFF. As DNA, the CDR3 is TGTGCCAGCAGCCGGACTAGCGGGCTTTACAATGAGCAGTTCTTC. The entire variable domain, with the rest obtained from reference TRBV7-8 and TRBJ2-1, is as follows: GAGVSQSPRYKVAKRGQDVALRCDPISGHVSLFWYQQALGQGPEFLTYFQNEAQLDKSGLPSDRFFAERPEGSVSTLKIQRTQQEDSAVYLCASSRTSGLYNEQFFGPGTRLTVL.

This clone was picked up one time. CDR3 sequence reads: CASSPGISGNTIYF. The CDR3 coding sequence is TGTGCCAGCAGTCCAGGGATCTCTGGAAACACCATATATTTT. The V gene is TRBV6-1, the J gene TRBJ1-3; tentatively, D is TRBD1 (5 bases). Trimming took off 5 bases at V and 0 bases at J, with 8 bases between the two ends. Germline V gene lookup returns CDR1 MNHNS and CDR2 SASEGT. The length of the CDR3 is 14 residues.

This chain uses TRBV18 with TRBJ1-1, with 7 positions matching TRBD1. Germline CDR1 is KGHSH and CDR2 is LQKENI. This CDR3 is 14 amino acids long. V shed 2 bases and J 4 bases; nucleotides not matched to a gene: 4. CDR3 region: CASSPGGGGTEAFF. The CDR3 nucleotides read TGTGCCAGCTCACCAGGAGGGGGCGGCACTGAAGCTTTCTTT. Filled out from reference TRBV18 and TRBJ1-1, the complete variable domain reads NAGVMQNPRHLVRRRGQEARLRCSPMKGHSHVYWYRQLPEEGLKFMVYLQKENIIDESGMPKERFSAEFPKEGPSILRIQQVVRGDSAAYFCASSPGGGGTEAFFGQGTRLTVV.

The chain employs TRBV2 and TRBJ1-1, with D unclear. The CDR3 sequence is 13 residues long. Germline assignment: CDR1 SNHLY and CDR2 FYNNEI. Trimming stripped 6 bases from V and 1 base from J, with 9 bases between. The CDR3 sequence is CASREVENTEAFF. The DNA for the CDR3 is TGTGCCAGCAGAGAGGTGGAGAACACTGAAGCTTTCTTT.

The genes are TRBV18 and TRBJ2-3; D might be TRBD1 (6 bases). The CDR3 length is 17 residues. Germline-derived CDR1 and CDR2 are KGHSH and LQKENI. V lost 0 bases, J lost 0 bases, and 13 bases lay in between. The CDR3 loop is CASSPPLGQASTDTQYF. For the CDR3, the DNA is TGTGCCAGCTCACCACCGCTGGGACAAGCAAGCACAGATACGCAGTATTTT.

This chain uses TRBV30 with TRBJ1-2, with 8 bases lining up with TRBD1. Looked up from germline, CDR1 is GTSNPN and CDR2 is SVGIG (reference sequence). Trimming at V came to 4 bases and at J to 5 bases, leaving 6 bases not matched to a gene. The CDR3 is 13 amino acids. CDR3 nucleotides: TGTGCCTGGACAGGGGGCGTTTCGTATGGCTACACCTTC. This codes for CAWTGGVSYGYTF.

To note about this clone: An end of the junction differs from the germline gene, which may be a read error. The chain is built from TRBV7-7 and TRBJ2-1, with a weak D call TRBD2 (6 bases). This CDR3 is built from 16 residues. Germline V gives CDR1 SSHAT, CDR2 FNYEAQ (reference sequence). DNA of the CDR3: TGTGCTAGCAGCTTAGCTACCATCGCGGGAAATAGTGAGCAGTTCTTC. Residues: CASSLATIAGNSEQFF.

CDR3: CAISAQGAQKAFF. The CDR3 DNA follows: TGTGCCATCAGCGCACAGGGGGCGCAGAAAGCTTTCTTT. The chain employs TRBV10-3 and TRBJ1-1; 9 bases line up with TRBD1. The CDR3 is made up of 13 amino acids. Unmatched junction bases numbered 8, after V lost 6 bases and J lost 9 bases. Germline values: CDR1 ENHRY, CDR2 SYGVKD.

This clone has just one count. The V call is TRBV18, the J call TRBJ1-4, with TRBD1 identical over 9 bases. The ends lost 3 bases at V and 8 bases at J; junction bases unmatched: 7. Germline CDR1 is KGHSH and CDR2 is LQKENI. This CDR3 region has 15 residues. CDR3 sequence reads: CASSPGTGLREKLFF. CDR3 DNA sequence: TGTGCCAGCTCACCGGGGACAGGGTTGAGGGAAAAACTGTTTTTT.

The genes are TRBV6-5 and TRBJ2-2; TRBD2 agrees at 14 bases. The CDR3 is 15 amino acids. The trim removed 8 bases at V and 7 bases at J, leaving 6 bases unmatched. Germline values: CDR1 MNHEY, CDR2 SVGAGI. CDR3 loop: CASRGLAGVGGELFF. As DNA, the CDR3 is TGTGCCAGCCGGGGACTAGCGGGAGTGGGCGGGGAGCTGTTTTTT.

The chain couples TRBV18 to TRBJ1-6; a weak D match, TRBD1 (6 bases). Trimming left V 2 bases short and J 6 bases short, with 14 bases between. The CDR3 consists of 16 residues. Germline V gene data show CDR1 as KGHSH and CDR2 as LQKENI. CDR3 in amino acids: CASSPDRQGFNSPLHF. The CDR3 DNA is TGTGCCAGCTCACCAGACAGGCAGGGCTTTAATTCACCCCTCCACTTT.

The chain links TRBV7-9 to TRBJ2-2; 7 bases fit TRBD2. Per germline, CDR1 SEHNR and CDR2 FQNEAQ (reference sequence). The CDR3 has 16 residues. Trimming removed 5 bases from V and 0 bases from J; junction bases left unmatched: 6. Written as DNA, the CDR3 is TGTGCCAGCAGCCTAGGGAGCGGGACGAACACCGGGGAGCTGTTTTTT. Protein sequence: CASSLGSGTNTGELFF.